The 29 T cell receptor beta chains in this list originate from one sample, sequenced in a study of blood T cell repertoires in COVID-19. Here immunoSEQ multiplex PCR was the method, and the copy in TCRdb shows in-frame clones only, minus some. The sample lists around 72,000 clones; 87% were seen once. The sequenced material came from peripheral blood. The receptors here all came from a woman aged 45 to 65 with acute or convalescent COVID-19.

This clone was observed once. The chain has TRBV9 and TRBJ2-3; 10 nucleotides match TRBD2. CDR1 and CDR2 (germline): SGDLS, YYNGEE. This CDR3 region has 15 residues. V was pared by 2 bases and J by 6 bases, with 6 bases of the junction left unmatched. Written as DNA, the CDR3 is TGTGCCAGCAGCGTCAGCGGGAGGGCCTCCGATACGCAGTATTTT. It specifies CASSVSGRASDTQYF.

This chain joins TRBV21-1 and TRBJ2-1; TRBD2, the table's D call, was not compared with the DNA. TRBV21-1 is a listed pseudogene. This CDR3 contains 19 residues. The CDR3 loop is CASSQRGVLGLDSYNEQFF. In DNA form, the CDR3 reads TGTGCCAGCAGCCAGCGGGGGGTATTAGGCCTTGACTCCTACAATGAGCAGTTCTTC.

As DNA, the CDR3 is TGTGCCAGCAGCCAAGGGGCAGGCAGGGATAATGGCTACACCTTC. Amino acid sequence: CASSQGAGRDNGYTF. The rearrangement links TRBV7-3 to TRBJ1-2, with D perhaps TRBD1 (5 bases). This CDR3 has 15 residues. CDR1 and CDR2 (germline): SGHTA, FQGTGA. The V gene lost 5 bases and the J gene lost 6 bases, with 19 bases spanning the gap.

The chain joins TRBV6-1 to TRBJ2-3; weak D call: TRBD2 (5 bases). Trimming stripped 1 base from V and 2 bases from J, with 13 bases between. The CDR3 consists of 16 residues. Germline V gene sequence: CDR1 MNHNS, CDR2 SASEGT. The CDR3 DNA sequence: TGTGCCAGCAGTGAAGGTTGGGAGTCGAACACAGATACGCAGTATTTT. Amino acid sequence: CASSEGWESNTDTQYF.

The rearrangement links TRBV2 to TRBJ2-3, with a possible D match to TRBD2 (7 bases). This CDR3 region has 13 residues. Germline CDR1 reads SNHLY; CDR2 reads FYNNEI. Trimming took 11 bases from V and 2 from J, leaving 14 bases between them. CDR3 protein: CAGGGEITDTQYF. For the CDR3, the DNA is TGTGCCGGAGGGGGGGAGATCACAGATACGCAGTATTTT.

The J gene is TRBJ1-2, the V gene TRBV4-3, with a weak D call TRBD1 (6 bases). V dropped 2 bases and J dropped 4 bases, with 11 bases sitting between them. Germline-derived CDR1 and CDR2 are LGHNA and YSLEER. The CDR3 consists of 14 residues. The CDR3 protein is CASSQPGQLYGYTF. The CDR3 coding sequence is TGCGCCAGCAGCCAACCCGGACAGCTCTATGGCTACACCTTC.

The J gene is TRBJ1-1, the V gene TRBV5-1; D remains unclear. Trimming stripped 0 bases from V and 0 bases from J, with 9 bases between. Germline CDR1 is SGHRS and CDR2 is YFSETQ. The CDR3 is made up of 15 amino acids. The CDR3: CASSLDSPMNTEAFF. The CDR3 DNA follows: TGCGCCAGCAGCTTGGACAGCCCTATGAACACTGAAGCTTTCTTT.

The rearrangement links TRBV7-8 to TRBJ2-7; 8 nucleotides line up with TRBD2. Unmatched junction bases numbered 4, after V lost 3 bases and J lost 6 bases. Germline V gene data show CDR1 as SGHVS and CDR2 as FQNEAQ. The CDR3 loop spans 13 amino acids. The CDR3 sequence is CASSLREEGEQYF. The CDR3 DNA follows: TGTGCCAGCAGCTTGCGGGAGGAAGGCGAGCAGTACTTC.

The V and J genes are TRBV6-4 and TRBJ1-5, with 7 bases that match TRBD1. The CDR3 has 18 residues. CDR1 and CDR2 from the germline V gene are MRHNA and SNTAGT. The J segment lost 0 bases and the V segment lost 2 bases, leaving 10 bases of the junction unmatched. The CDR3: CASSDHSWTGHSNQPQHF. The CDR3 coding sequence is TGTGCCAGCAGTGACCACAGTTGGACAGGACATAGCAATCAGCCCCAGCATTTT.

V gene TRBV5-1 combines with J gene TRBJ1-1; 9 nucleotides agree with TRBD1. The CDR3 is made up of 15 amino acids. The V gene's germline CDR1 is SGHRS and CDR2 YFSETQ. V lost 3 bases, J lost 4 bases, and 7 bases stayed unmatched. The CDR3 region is CASSSQGAGTTEAFF. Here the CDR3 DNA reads TGCGCCAGCAGCTCACAGGGGGCAGGGACCACTGAAGCTTTCTTT.

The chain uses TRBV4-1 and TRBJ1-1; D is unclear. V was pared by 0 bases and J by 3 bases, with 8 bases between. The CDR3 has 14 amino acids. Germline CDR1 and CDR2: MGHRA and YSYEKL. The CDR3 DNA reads TGCGCCAGCAGCCAAGACCACGGTGACACTGAAGCTTTCTTT. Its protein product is CASSQDHGDTEAFF.

Here the CDR3 reads CASSQGGPNYGYTF. For the CDR3, the DNA is TGTGCCAGCAGCCAAGGAGGCCCTAACTATGGCTACACCTTC. This chain uses TRBV3-1 (or the pseudogene TRBV3-2) with TRBJ1-2, with unresolved D. The length of the CDR3 is 14 residues. V was pared by 1 base and J by 0 bases, with 6 bases between. Germline CDR1 is LGHDT and CDR2 is YNNKEL (reference sequence).

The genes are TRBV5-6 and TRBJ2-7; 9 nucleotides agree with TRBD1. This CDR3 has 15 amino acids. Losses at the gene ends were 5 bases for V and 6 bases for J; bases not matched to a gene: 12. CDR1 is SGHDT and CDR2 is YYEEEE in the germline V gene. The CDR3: CASSSPGQGSGEQYF. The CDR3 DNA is TGTGCCAGCAGTTCTCCGGGACAGGGATCGGGCGAGCAGTACTTC.

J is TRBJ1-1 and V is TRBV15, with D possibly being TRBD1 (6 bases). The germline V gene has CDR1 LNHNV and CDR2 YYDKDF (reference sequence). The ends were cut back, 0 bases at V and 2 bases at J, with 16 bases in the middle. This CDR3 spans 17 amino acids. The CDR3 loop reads CATSREVAGAFNTEAFF. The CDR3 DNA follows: TGTGCCACCAGCAGAGAGGTCGCGGGGGCCTTTAACACTGAAGCTTTCTTT.

The CDR3 spells CASSSDRAAYTF. The CDR3 region has the DNA TGTGCCAGCTCATCAGACAGGGCGGCCTACACCTTC. The chain recombines TRBV18 with TRBJ1-2, with 7 positions matching TRBD1. The CDR3 length is 12 residues. V dropped 5 bases and J dropped 10; count of bases not matched to a gene: 7. Germline lookup yields CDR1 KGHSH and CDR2 LQKENI.

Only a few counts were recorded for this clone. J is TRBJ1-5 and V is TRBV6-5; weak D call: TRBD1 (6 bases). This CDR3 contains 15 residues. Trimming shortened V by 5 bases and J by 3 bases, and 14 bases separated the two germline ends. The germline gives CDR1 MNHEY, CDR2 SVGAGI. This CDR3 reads CASSPSGGNNQPQHF. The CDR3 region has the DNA TGTGCCAGCAGTCCCTCTGGGGGCAACAATCAGCCCCAGCATTTT.

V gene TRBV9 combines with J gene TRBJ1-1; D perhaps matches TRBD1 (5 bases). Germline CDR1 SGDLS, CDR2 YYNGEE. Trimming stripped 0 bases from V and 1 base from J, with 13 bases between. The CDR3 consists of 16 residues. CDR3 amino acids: CASSVDGAQQNTEAFF. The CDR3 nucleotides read TGTGCCAGCAGCGTAGATGGGGCACAACAGAACACTGAAGCTTTCTTT.

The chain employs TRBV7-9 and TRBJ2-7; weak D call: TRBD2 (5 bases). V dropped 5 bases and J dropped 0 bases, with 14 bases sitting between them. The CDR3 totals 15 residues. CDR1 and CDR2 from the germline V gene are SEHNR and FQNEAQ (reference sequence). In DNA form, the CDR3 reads TGTGCCAGCAGCGCGAGACTGGGGAGCTCCTACGAGCAGTACTTC. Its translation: CASSARLGSSYEQYF. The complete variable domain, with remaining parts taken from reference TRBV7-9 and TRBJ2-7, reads DTGVSQNPRHKITKRGQNVTFRCDPISEHNRLYWYRQTLGQGPEFLTYFQNEAQLEKSRLLSDRFSAERPKGSFSTLEIQRTEQGDSAMYLCASSARLGSSYEQYFGPGTRLTVT.

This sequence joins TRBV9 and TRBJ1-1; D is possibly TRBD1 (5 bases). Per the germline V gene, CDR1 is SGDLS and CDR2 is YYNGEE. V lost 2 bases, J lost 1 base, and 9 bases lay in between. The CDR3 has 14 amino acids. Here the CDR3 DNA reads TGTGCCAGCAGCGTGCAGGGTACGAACACTGAAGCTTTCTTT. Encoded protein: CASSVQGTNTEAFF.

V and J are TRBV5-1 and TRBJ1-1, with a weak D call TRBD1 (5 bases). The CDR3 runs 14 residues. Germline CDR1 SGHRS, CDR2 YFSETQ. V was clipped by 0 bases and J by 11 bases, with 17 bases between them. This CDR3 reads CASSLGPTQGTAFF. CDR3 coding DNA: TGCGCCAGCAGCTTGGGCCCCACGCAGGGTACCGCTTTCTTT.

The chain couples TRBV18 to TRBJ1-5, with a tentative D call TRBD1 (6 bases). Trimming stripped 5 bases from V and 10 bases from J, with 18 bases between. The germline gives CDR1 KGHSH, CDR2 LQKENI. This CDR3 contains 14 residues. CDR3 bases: TGTGCCAGCTCATTACAGACAGAAGGGGGACCCCAGCATTTT. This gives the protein CASSLQTEGGPQHF.

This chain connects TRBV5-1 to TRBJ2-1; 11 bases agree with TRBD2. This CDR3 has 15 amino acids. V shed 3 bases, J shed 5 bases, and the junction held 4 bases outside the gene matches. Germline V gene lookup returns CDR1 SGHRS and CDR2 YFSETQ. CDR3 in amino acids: CASSSGTSGNNEQFF. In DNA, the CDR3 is TGCGCCAGCAGCTCCGGGACTAGCGGAAACAATGAGCAGTTCTTC.

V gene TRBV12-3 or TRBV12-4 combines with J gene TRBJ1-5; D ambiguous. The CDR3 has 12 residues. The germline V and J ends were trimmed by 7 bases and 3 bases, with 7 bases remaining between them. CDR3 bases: TGTGCCAGCACCTTTAACAATCAGCCCCAGCATTTT. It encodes CASTFNNQPQHF.

The CDR3 protein is CASSPQAIYGTMIQPQHF. The DNA for the CDR3 is TGTGCCAGCTCACCACAGGCCATTTATGGGACTATGATTCAGCCCCAGCATTTT. The chain employs TRBV18 and TRBJ1-5; possibly TRBD1 for D (5 bases). The germline V gene encodes CDR1 KGHSH and CDR2 LQKENI. V was pared by 1 base and J by 6 bases, with 22 bases between. The CDR3 spans 18 residues. Full variable domain (missing parts from reference TRBV18 and TRBJ1-5): NAGVMQNPRHLVRRRGQEARLRCSPMKGHSHVYWYRQLPEEGLKFMVYLQKENIIDESGMPKERFSAEFPKEGPSILRIQQVVRGDSAAYFCASSPQAIYGTMIQPQHFGDGTRLSIL.

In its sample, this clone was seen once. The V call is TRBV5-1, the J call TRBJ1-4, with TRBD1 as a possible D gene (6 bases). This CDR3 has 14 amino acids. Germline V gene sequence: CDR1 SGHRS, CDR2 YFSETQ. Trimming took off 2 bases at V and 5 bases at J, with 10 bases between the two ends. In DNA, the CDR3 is TGCGCCAGCAGCTTACAGGGTAGGAATGAAAAACTGTTTTTT. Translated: CASSLQGRNEKLFF.

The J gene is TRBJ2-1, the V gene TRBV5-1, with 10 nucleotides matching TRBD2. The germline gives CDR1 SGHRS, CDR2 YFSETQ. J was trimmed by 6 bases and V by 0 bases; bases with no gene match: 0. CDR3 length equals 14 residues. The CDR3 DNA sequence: TGCGCCAGCAGCTTGGGGACTAGCGGCAATGAGCAGTTCTTC. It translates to CASSLGTSGNEQFF.

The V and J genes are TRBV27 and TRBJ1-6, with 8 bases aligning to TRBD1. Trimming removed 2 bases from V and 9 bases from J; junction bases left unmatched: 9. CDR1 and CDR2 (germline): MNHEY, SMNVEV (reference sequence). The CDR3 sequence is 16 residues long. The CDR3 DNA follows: TGTGCCAGCAGTTTAGCCCAGGGGGCGACTTCTTCACCCCTCCACTTT. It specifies CASSLAQGATSSPLHF.

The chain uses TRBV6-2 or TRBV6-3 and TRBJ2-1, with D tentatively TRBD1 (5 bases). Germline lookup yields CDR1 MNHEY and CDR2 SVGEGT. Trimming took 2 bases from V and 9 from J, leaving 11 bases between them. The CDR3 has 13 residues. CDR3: CASSYSRGGEQFF. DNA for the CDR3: TGTGCCAGCAGTTACAGTAGGGGCGGTGAGCAGTTCTTC.

The CDR3 DNA follows: TGTGCCAGCAGCCGTAAGGGGGGGGACCGGGCGCTTAACTATGGCTACACCTTC. It translates to CASSRKGGDRALNYGYTF. The V call is TRBV3-1 (or the pseudogene TRBV3-2), the J call TRBJ1-2; a weak D match, TRBD1 (6 bases). Germline CDR1 and CDR2: LGHDT and YNNKEL (reference sequence). The CDR3 totals 18 residues. The ends were cut back, 4 bases at V and 1 base at J, with 22 bases in the middle.